Below, 14 T cell receptor beta chains from the same sample are listed, as sequenced in a study of PD-1 blockade in classical Hodgkin lymphoma. TCRdb keeps only in-frame clones here, not all; method: immunoSEQ multiplex PCR. The profile shows about 16,000 clones, 84% of them singletons. Time point denoted: newly diagnosed, previously untreated cHL patient sample. The sequencing input was peripheral blood mononuclear cells (PBMCs). Receptors originate from a human donor with classical Hodgkin lymphoma.

This clone was observed a handful of times. V gene TRBV5-4 combines with J gene TRBJ2-5; D perhaps matches TRBD2 (6 bases). The germline V gene has CDR1 SGHNT and CDR2 YYREEE (reference sequence). The germline V and J ends were trimmed by 0 bases and 4 bases, with 7 bases remaining between them. CDR3 size: 13 residues. The CDR3 nucleotides are TGTGCCAGCAGCTTGGCGGGGGTAGAGACCCAGTACTTC. Its protein is CASSLAGVETQYF.

J is TRBJ1-2 and V is TRBV19; D not certain. This CDR3 is built from 11 residues. Germline V gene data show CDR1 as LNHDA and CDR2 as SQIVND (reference sequence). The V end lost 11 bases, the J end lost 8 bases, and 15 bases lay between the germline ends. The CDR3 loop reads CAAGGVGGYTF. The CDR3 DNA reads as TGTGCCGCTGGCGGGGTCGGAGGCTACACCTTC.

CDR3 protein: CASSLPGGGEEKLFF. DNA of the CDR3: TGTGCCAGCAGCCTCCCAGGGGGCGGGGAGGAAAAACTGTTTTTT. The rearrangement joins TRBV28 to TRBJ1-4; TRBD1 matches at 8 bases. Germline V gene sequence: CDR1 MDHEN, CDR2 SYDVKM. The CDR3 length is 15 residues. Unmatched junction bases numbered 11, after V lost 6 bases and J lost 8 bases.

The chain combines TRBV18 with TRBJ2-5; 7 nucleotides align to TRBD2. V dropped 2 bases and J dropped 4; count of bases not matched to a gene: 7. This CDR3 has 15 residues. Looked up from germline, CDR1 is KGHSH and CDR2 is LQKENI. The CDR3 here is CASSPSQAGIETQYF. The CDR3 DNA is TGTGCCAGCTCACCAAGTCAAGCGGGAATAGAGACCCAGTACTTC.

The chain links TRBV18 to TRBJ2-6; D not certain. Between the trimmed V and J ends, which lost 3 bases and 4 bases, there was a span of 13 bases. The CDR3 totals 16 residues. Germline V gives CDR1 KGHSH, CDR2 LQKENI. CDR3 nucleotide sequence: TGTGCCAGCTCACCGGCGGAGCTGGCAGGGGCCAACGTCCTGACTTTC. Its translation is CASSPAELAGANVLTF. The full variable domain, rest sourced from reference TRBV18 and TRBJ2-6, is NAGVMQNPRHLVRRRGQEARLRCSPMKGHSHVYWYRQLPEEGLKFMVYLQKENIIDESGMPKERFSAEFPKEGPSILRIQQVVRGDSAAYFCASSPAELAGANVLTFGAGSRLTVL.

The V call is TRBV19, the J call TRBJ2-1; 9 positions match TRBD2. V trimming: 1 base; J trimming: 9 bases; junction bases outside the gene matches: 4. This CDR3 has 14 amino acids. Germline CDR1 LNHDA, CDR2 SQIVND (reference sequence). The chain's CDR3 is CASSIGGTSLEQFF. The CDR3 DNA sequence: TGTGCCAGTAGTATAGGCGGGACTAGCCTTGAGCAGTTCTTC.

The chain carries TRBV5-5 and TRBJ2-1; 7 bases are shared with TRBD2. The trim removed 4 bases at V and 8 bases at J, leaving 12 bases unmatched. Germline CDR1 reads SGHKS; CDR2 reads YYEKEE (reference sequence). This CDR3 spans 15 amino acids. CDR3 protein: CASSATGTTGDEQFF. The CDR3 DNA sequence: TGTGCCAGCAGCGCGACCGGGACTACAGGCGATGAGCAGTTCTTC.

V and J are TRBV18 and TRBJ1-3; D gene ambiguous. The CDR3 has 14 amino acids. CDR1 is KGHSH, CDR2 LQKENI, per germline. V shed 3 bases and J shed 0 bases, with 6 bases lying between them. The CDR3 loop is CASSPASSGNTIYF. In DNA, the CDR3 is TGTGCCAGCTCACCGGCCAGCTCTGGAAACACCATATATTTT.

The DNA of the CDR3 is TGTGCCAGCAGCTTGAACGGACGGGACCAAGAGACCCAGTACTTC. It specifies CASSLNGRDQETQYF. The chain is built from TRBV5-6 and TRBJ2-5; no clear D. Germline loops: CDR1 SGHDT, CDR2 YYEEEE. The CDR3 sequence is 15 residues long. The V gene lost 1 base and the J gene lost 0 bases, with 10 bases spanning the gap.

V gene TRBV7-4 combines with J gene TRBJ2-7; D ambiguous. This CDR3 spans 13 amino acids. CDR1 is SGHVT, CDR2 SQSDAQ, per germline. The V end was cut by 7 bases, the J end by 5 bases, with 15 bases between. The CDR3 region is CASIRERVDEQYF. The CDR3 nucleotides read TGTGCCAGCATCCGTGAGCGTGTCGACGAGCAGTACTTC. The full variable domain, rest sourced from reference TRBV7-4 and TRBJ2-7, is GAGVSQSPRYKVAKRGRDVALRCDSISGHVTLYWYRQTLGQGSEVLTYSQSDAQRDKSGRPSGRFSAERPERSVSTLKIQRTEQGDSAVYLCASIRERVDEQYFGPGTRLTVT.

This chain connects TRBV18 to TRBJ2-6; no clear D. CDR1 is KGHSH and CDR2 is LQKENI in the germline V gene. V lost 3 bases and J lost 0, with 3 bases in between. CDR3 size: 14 residues. The CDR3 sequence: CASSPSSGANVLTF. In nucleotides, the CDR3 is TGTGCCAGCTCACCTAGCTCTGGGGCCAACGTCCTGACTTTC.

In its sample, this clone was seen a few times. The genes are TRBV19 and TRBJ2-7, with a weak D call TRBD1 (9 bases). Germline assignment: CDR1 LNHDA and CDR2 SQIVND (reference sequence). The CDR3 covers 16 residues. Trimming stripped 5 bases from V and 6 bases from J, with 23 bases between. The CDR3 DNA follows: TGTGCCAGTAGTTTCCTACGGGGGGGACAGGGCGCCGAGCAGTACTTC. This sequence encodes CASSFLRGGQGAEQYF.

The chain couples TRBV13 to TRBJ2-1, with a possible D match to TRBD1 (6 bases). The CDR3 has 15 residues. V was shortened by 5 bases and J by 3 bases, with 14 bases between the two germline ends. Per the germline V gene, CDR1 is PRHDT and CDR2 is FYEKMQ (reference sequence). CDR3 coding DNA: TGTGCCAGCAGCATAACGGGACAAAACTACAATGAGCAGTTCTTC. Its protein product is CASSITGQNYNEQFF.

This clone was recorded a few times. J is TRBJ2-7 and V is TRBV6-5, with unresolved D. Germline V gene data show CDR1 as MNHEY and CDR2 as SVGAGI. The V and J ends lost 4 bases and 11 bases respectively, with 18 bases between them. This CDR3 comprises 13 residues. The CDR3 DNA sequence: TGTGCCAGCAGTTCCTACACGGAAGAAAGGGAGTACTTC. Its protein is CASSSYTEEREYF.